This TCR beta chain was profiled in a study of human T cells and chemical hapten exposure. On the study more broadly: Weekly diphenylcyclopropenone doses were given to patients' scalps across the approximately 22-week study. Findings and limits, study-wide: The study found that DPC sensitization did not change TCRs above 1 in 1000 frequency.

The time point is: patch test 2, 6 weeks after DPC sensitization. Treatment in this sample: therapeutic diphenylcyclopropenone sensitization with weekly scalp DPC. Alopecia patients deemed DPC-suitable, aged 18 to 70, excluding pregnancy. TCRdb re-derived calls from the RACE reads in MiXCR, one entry per CDR3 protein. Found here are roughly 30,000 distinct CDR3 sequences, roughly 10% of them singletons; the top ten hold around 7%. Germline-derived CDR1 and CDR2 are SGHAT and FQNNGV. The CDR3 loop spans 17 amino acids. Deletions cut 1 base from V and 6 bases from J, with 20 bases between. In regard to this clonotype: Its specificity is not known.

J is TRBJ2-3 and V is TRBV11-2; D is possibly TRBD2 (6 bases). This receptor was taken from a man aged 25 to 40 with alopecia areata. Some clones in this sample may be carry-over from other donors' samples. This sample comprised whole blood, obtained in connection with sensitization to the hapten diphenylcyclopropenone (DPC). The CDR3 region has the DNA TGTGCCAGCAGCTTAGTCAGGGACTCTCCGAACGTGGATACGCAGTATTTT. Amino acids: CASSLVRDSPNVDTQYF.